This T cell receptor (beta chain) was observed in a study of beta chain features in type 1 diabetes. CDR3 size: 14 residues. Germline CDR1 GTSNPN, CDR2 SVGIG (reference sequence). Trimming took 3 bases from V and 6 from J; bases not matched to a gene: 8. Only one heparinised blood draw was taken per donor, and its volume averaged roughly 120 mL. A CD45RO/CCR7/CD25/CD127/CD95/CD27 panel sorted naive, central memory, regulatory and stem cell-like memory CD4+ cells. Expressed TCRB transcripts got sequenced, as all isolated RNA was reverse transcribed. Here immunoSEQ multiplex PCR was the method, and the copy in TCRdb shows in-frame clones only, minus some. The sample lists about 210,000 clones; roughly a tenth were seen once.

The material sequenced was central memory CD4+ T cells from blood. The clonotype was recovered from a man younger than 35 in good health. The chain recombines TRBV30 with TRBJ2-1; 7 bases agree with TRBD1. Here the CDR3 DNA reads TGTGCCTGGAGCGCAGGGGACAGCACCAATGAGCAGTTCTTC. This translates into CAWSAGDSTNEQFF.